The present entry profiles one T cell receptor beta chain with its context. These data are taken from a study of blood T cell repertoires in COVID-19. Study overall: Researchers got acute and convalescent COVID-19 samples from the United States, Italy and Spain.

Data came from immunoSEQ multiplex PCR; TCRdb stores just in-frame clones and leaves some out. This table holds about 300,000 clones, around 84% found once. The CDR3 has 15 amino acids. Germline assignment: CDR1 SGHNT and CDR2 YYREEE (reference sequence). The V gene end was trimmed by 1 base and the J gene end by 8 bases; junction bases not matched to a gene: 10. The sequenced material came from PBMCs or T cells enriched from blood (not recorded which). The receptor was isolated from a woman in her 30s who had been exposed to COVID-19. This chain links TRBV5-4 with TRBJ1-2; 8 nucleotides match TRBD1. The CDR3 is CASSLNNRGMEGYTF. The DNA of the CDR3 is TGTGCCAGCAGCTTGAACAACAGGGGGATGGAAGGCTACACCTTC.